This record looks at one TCR beta chain sequence and its context. Its antigen is still unknown. This sample is drawn from a study of beta chain features in type 1 diabetes. Study observations and caveats: The study found moderately but significantly shorter TCRB CDR3s in all four CD4+ subsets of Type 1 diabetes patients.

V trimming: 4 bases; J trimming: 1 base; junction bases outside the gene matches: 8. Germline CDR1 reads SGHNT; CDR2 reads YYREEE (reference sequence). The CDR3 covers 17 residues. Isolated RNA was reverse transcribed in full, so expressed TCRB transcripts were sequenced. Using immunoSEQ multiplex PCR, the repertoire was profiled, and TCRdb retains in-frame clones only, with some absent. Among under 900,000 clones listed, around a sixth were seen once. The rearrangement uses TRBV5-4 and TRBJ2-2, with 9 positions matching TRBD2. This TCR was recovered from a woman aged 18 to 35 in good health. Sequencing was done on a sample of naive CD4+ T cells from blood. The CDR3 loop is CASSKIAGALNTGELFF. The DNA of the CDR3 is TGTGCCAGCAGCAAGATAGCGGGAGCTTTGAACACCGGGGAGCTGTTTTTT.